Listed below are T cell receptor beta chains from one sample, sequenced in a study of blood T cell repertoires in COVID-19. Method: immunoSEQ multiplex PCR; TCRdb's copy keeps in-frame clones and lacks some. The profile covers a few hundred thousand clones, with around 84% appearing a single time and more than 1.2% taken by the ten largest. Sequenced input: peripheral blood. The receptors stem from a woman between 35 and 50 years old who had recovered from COVID-19. CDR3s include the opening cysteine and the closing phenylalanine or tryptophan.

v_call: TRBV12-3/TRBV12-4
cdr3_aa: CASSFEGNQPQHF

v_call: TRBV19
cdr3_aa: CASIHGRGSSNYGYTF

v_call: TRBV5-1
cdr3_aa: CASSLYWDGGFSYNEQFF

v_call: TRBV19
cdr3_aa: CASSIPPTGGNTEAFF

v_call: TRBV19
cdr3_aa: CASSAPGSLEAFF

v_call: TRBV7-2
cdr3_aa: CASSLDSGSYNEQFF

v_call: TRBV9
cdr3_aa: CASSGQTDRTSPSGYTF

v_call: TRBV7-2
cdr3_aa: CASSQDLTSKIIGEQFF

v_call: TRBV5-6
cdr3_aa: CASSETGTLTEAFF

v_call: TRBV7-9
cdr3_aa: CASSFEVGELFF

v_call: TRBV12-3/TRBV12-4
cdr3_aa: CASSFWQGEKLFF

v_call: TRBV5-5
cdr3_aa: CASSLFSGEYTDTQYF

v_call: TRBV7-9
cdr3_aa: CASSLQGEYYGYTF

v_call: TRBV19
cdr3_aa: CASSISQEPYNEQFF

v_call: TRBV6-5
cdr3_aa: CASSYGTGTDTQYF

v_call: TRBV19
cdr3_aa: CARKQGKKQYF

v_call: TRBV6-4
cdr3_aa: CASSDSGESSYEQYF

v_call: TRBV7-2
cdr3_aa: CASSLSGYSTDTQYF

v_call: TRBV6-6
cdr3_aa: CASSYSQAGTGELFF

v_call: TRBV19
cdr3_aa: CASSIGPGMNEKLFF

v_call: TRBV3-1/TRBV3-2
cdr3_aa: CASSPWDRFYGYTF

v_call: TRBV19
cdr3_aa: CASSILQETQYF

v_call: TRBV2
cdr3_aa: CASMRQAGAGETQYF

v_call: TRBV7-2
cdr3_aa: CASSSLLSPLHF

v_call: TRBV19
cdr3_aa: CASSIFGSRQGQETQYF

v_call: TRBV5-1
cdr3_aa: CASSLLFDTQYF

v_call: TRBV19
cdr3_aa: CASSILWSNRGNDYGYTF

v_call: TRBV3-1/TRBV3-2
cdr3_aa: CASSQDPRGVNEQFF

v_call: TRBV12-3/TRBV12-4
cdr3_aa: CASSLGTGTEAFF

v_call: TRBV4-3
cdr3_aa: CASSQDIGQGAEKLFF

v_call: TRBV5-8
cdr3_aa: CASSSRDWAFF

v_call: TRBV19
cdr3_aa: CASSTSETGQYGYTF

v_call: TRBV19
cdr3_aa: CATMDRGEEETQYF

v_call: TRBV3-1/TRBV3-2
cdr3_aa: CASSQVSPGYQETQYF

v_call: TRBV5-1
cdr3_aa: CASSSGQLGNTIYF

v_call: TRBV7-8
cdr3_aa: CASSIPSKFHEQYF